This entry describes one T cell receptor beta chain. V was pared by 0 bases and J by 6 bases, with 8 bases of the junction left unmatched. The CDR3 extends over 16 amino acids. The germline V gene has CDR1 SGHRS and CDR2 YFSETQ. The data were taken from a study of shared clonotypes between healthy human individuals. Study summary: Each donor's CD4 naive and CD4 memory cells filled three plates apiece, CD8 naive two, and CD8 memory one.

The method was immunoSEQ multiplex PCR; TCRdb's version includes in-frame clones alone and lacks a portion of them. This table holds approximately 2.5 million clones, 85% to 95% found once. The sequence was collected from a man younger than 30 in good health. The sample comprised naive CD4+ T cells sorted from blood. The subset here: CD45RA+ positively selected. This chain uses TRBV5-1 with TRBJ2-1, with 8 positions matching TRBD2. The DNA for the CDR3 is TGCGCCAGCAGCTTGGTTGGCGGGAGGTACGGCAATGAGCAGTTCTTC. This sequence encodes CASSLVGGRYGNEQFF.